The subject of this entry is one T cell receptor beta chain. Libraries were prepared by immunoSEQ multiplex PCR; TCRdb keeps only in-frame clonotypes and omits some of them. The repertoire holds around 200,000 clones, with around 83% as singletons. These data originate in a study of blood T cell repertoires in COVID-19. V was trimmed by 3 bases and J by 6 bases, leaving 17 bases between them. Germline CDR1 and CDR2: MNHNS and SASEGT. This CDR3 is 16 amino acids long. The gene calls are TRBV6-1 and TRBJ2-2; a weak D match, TRBD1 (5 bases). This sequence was found in a woman aged 40 to 55 with acute or convalescent COVID-19. Material: peripheral blood. The CDR3: CASSDRLRGWAGELFF. Here the CDR3 DNA reads TGTGCCAGCAGTGACCGTCTTAGGGGTTGGGCCGGGGAGCTGTTTTTT.